What follows is one TCR beta chain and its context. Its antigen remains unidentified. Enrollment shut out patients with autoimmune disease history or systemic immunosuppression. Profiled with immunoSEQ multiplex PCR; TCRdb holds only in-frame clones, not every one. Of about 65,000 clones listed, around 86% are singletons. The entry originates in a study of OX40 agonist ivuxolimab in advanced cancers. At the level of the study: Dose-escalation cases comprised hepatocellular carcinoma, melanoma, renal cell or head and neck cancer. Overall study results and limits: More expanded clones were seen, on average, in CD8+ T cells than in CD4+.

The CDR3 is made up of 16 amino acids. The V gene's germline CDR1 is KGHSH and CDR2 LQKENI. J was trimmed by 4 bases and V by 6 bases; bases with no gene match: 6. The specimen comprised CD4+ or CD8+ T cells sorted from blood, sampled in a trial of the OX40 agonist ivuxolimab. This TCR came from an adult with an advanced solid tumor such as melanoma, head and neck, liver or kidney cancer. The chain carries TRBV18 and TRBJ1-4; 12 bases line up with TRBD1. CDR3 sequence: CASSPGQGALNEKLFF. The CDR3, as DNA: TGTGCCAGCTCCCCGGGACAGGGGGCTCTTAATGAAAAACTGTTTTTT.